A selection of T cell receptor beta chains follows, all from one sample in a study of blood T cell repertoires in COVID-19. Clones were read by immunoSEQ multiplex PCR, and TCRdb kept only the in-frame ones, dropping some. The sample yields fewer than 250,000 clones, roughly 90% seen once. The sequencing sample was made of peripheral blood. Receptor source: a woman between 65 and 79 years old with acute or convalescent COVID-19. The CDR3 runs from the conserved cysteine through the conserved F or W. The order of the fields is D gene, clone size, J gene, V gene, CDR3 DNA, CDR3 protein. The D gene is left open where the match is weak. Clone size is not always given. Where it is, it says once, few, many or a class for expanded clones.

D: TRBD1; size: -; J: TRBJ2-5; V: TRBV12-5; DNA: TGTGCTAGTGGTTTGGGACAGGGGGGAGAGACCCAGTACTTC; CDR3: CASGLGQGGETQYF
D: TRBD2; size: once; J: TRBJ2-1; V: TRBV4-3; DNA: TGCGCCAGCAGCCGAGGGCGGGCTAGCGGGAGTTTTGAGCAGTTCTTC; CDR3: CASSRGRASGSFEQFF
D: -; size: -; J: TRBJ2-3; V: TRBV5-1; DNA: TGCGCCAGCAGCTTGAGGGAGAGTGGGACAGATACGCAGTATTTT; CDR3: CASSLRESGTDTQYF
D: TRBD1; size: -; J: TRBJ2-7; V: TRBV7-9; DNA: TGTGCCAGCAGCACTGACAGGGGTCGTCGAGAGCAGTACTTC; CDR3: CASSTDRGRREQYF
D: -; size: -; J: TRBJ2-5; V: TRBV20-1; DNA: TGCAGTGCTAGCGGGGGTGAGACCCAGTACTTC; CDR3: CSASGGETQYF
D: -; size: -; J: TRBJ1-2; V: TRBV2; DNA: TGTGCCAGCAGTGAGTGGACAGCCATTCAGGGCTACACCTTC; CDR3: CASSEWTAIQGYTF
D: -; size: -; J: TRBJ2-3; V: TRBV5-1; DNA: TGCGCCAGCAGCTTGGCCGGCAGCGCAGATACGCAGTATTTT; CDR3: CASSLAGSADTQYF
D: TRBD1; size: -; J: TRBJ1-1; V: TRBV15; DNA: TGTGCCACCAGCAGGGGACAGGGGCGTTCGGCTGAAGCTTTCTTT; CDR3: CATSRGQGRSAEAFF
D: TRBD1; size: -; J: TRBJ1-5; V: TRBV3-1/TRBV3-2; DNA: TGTGCCAGCAGCAAGGGACAGGGGCTCAGCAATCAGCCCCAGCATTTT; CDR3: CASSKGQGLSNQPQHF
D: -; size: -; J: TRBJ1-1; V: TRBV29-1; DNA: TGCAGCGTTGCGGGGGTGATGGTCGGCACTGAAGCTTTCTTT; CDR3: CSVAGVMVGTEAFF
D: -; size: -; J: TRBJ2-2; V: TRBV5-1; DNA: TGCGCCAGCAGCTTGGTGACAGGACCCCCCGGGGAGCTGTTTTTT; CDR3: CASSLVTGPPGELFF
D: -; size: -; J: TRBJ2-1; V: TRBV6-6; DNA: TGTGCCAGCAGTTACTCGAACAGTCCCTCCTACAATGAGCAGTTCTTC; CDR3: CASSYSNSPSYNEQFF
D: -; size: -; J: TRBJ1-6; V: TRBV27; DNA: TGTGCCAGCAGTTTATTCGGCGACAAGTCGGGGAGCTCCTATAATTCACCCCTCCACTTT; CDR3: CASSLFGDKSGSSYNSPLHF
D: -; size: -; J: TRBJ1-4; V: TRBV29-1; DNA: TGCAGCGTTGAAGAGCGGGGTGTCCGGGAAAAACTGTTTTTT; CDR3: CSVEERGVREKLFF